This T cell receptor (beta chain) was sequenced for a study of blood T cell repertoires in COVID-19. Per germline, CDR1 SGHTA and CDR2 FQGTGA. CDR3 length equals 13 residues. The V segment lost 5 bases and the J segment 4 bases; nucleotides outside the gene matches: 4. TCRdb's table, derived via immunoSEQ multiplex PCR, lists solely in-frame clones and lacks some. Of around 220,000 clones in the sample, 88% were seen once. Sequenced material: PBMCs or T cells enriched from blood (not recorded which). The chain joins TRBV7-3 to TRBJ1-2; 7 positions match TRBD1. This clonotype was obtained from a woman aged 45-65 years with acute COVID-19. The CDR3 here is CASSPTGAYGYTF. The CDR3 nucleotides are TGTGCCAGCAGCCCCACAGGGGCCTATGGCTACACCTTC.